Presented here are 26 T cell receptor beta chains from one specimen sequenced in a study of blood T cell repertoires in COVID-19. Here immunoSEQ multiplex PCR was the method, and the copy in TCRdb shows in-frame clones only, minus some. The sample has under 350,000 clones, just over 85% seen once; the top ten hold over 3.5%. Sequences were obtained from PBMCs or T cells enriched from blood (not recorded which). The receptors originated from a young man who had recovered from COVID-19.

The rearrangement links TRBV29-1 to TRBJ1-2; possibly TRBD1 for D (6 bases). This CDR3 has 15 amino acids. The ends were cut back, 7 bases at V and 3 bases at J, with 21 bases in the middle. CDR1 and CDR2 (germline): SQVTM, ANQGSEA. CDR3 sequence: CSDLNTGHEYYGYTF. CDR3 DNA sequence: TGCAGCGACCTAAATACAGGGCATGAATACTATGGCTACACCTTC.

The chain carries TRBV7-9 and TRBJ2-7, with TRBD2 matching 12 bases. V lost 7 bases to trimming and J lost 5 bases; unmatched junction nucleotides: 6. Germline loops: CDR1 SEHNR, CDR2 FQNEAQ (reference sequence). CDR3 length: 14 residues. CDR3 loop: CASTASGRADEQYF. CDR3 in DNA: TGTGCCAGCACCGCTAGCGGGAGGGCCGACGAGCAGTACTTC.

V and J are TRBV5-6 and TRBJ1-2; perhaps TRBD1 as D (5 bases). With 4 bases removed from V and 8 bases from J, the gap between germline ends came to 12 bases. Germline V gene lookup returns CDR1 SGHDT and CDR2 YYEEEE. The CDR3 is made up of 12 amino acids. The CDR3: CASSPYRSGYTF. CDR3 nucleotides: TGTGCCAGCAGCCCATACAGGAGCGGCTACACCTTC. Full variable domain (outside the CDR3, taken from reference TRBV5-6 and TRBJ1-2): DAGVTQSPTHLIKTRGQQVTLRCSPKSGHDTVSWYQQALGQGPQFIFQYYEEEERQRGNFPDRFSGHQFPNYSSELNVNALLLGDSALYLCASSPYRSGYTFGSGTRLTVV.

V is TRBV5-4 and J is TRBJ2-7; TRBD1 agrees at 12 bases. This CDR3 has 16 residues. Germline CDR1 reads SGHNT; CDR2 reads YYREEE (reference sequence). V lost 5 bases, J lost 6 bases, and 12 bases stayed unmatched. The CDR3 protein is CASSPKGQGAQSEQYF. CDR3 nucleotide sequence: TGTGCCAGCAGTCCTAAGGGACAGGGGGCGCAGTCCGAGCAGTACTTC.

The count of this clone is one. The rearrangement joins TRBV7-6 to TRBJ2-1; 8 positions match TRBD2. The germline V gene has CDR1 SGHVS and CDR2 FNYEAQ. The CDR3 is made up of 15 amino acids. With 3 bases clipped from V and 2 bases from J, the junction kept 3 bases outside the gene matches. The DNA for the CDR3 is TGTGCCAGCAGCTTGGGCGGGGGGCCCTACAATGAGCAGTTCTTC. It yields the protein CASSLGGGPYNEQFF.

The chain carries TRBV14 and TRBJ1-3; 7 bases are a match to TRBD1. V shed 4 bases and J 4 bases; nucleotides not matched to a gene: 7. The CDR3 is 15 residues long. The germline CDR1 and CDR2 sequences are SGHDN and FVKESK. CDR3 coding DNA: TGTGCCAGCAGCCCAGGGGGTATTACCGGAAACACCATATATTTT. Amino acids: CASSPGGITGNTIYF.

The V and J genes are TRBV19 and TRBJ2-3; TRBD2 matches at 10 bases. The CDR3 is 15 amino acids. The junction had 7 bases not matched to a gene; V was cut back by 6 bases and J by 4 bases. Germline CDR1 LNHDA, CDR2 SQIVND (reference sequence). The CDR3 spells CASSDSGRLADTQYF. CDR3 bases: TGTGCCAGTAGCGATAGCGGGAGGCTCGCAGATACGCAGTATTTT. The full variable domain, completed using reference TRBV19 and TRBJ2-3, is DGGITQSPKYLFRKEGQNVTLSCEQNLNHDAMYWYRQDPGQGLRLIYYSQIVNDFQKGDIAEGYSVSREKKESFPLTVTSAQKNPTAFYLCASSDSGRLADTQYFGPGTRLTVL.

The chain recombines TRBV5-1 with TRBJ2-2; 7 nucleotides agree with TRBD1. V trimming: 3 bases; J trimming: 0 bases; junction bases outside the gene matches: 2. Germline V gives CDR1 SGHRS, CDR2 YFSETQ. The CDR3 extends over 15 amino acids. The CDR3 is CASSWDRTNTGELFF. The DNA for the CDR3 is TGCGCCAGCAGCTGGGACAGAACGAACACCGGGGAGCTGTTTTTT.

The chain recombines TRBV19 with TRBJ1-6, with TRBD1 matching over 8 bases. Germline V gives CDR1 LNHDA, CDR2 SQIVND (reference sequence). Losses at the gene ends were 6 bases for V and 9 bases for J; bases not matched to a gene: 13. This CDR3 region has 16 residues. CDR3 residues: CASSNSSGQVTSPLHF. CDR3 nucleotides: TGTGCCAGTAGCAATTCCTCGGGACAGGTGACTTCACCCCTCCACTTT.

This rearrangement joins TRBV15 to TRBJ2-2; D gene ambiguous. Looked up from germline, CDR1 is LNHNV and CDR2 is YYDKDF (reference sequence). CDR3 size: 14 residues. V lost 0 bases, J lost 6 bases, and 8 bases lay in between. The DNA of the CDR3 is TGTGCCACCAGCAGAGATCGTCTCGCCGGGGAGCTGTTTTTT. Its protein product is CATSRDRLAGELFF.

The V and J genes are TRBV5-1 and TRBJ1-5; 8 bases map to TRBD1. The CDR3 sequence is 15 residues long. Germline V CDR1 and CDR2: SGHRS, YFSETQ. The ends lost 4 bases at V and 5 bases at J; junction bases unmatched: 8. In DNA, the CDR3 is TGCGCCAGCAGCAAAGGGACAGGAGGCGATCAGCCCCAGCATTTT. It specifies CASSKGTGGDQPQHF. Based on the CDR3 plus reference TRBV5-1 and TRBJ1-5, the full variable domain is KAGVTQTPRYLIKTRGQQVTLSCSPISGHRSVSWYQQTPGQGLQFLFEYFSETQRNKGNFPGRFSGRQFSNSRSEMNVSTLELGDSALYLCASSKGTGGDQPQHFGDGTRLSIL.

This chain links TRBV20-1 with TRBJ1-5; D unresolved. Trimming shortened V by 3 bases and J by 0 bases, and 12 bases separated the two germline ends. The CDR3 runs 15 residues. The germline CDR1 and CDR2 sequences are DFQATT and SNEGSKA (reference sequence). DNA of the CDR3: TGCAGTGCTAGTGGAGAGACGGGTAGCAATCAGCCCCAGCATTTT. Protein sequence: CSASGETGSNQPQHF.

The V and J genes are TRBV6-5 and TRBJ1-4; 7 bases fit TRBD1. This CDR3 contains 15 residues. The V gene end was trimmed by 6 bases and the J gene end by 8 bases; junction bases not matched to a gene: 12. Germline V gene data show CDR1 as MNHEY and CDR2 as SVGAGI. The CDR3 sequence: CASSPPGGEEEKLFF. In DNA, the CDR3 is TGTGCCAGCAGCCCCCCAGGGGGAGAGGAGGAAAAACTGTTTTTT.

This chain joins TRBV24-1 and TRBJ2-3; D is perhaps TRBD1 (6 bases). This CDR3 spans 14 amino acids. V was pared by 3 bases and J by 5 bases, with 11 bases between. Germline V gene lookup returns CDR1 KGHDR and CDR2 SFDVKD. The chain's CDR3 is CATSDLRRGDTQYF. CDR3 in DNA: TGTGCCACCAGTGATCTACGCAGGGGAGATACGCAGTATTTT.

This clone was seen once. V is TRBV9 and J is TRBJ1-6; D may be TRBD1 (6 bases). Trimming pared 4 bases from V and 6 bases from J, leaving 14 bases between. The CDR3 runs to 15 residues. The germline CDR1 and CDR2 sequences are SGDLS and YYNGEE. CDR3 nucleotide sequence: TGTGCCAGCAGCCCACAGGGAGCCGGTAATTCACCCCTCCACTTT. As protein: CASSPQGAGNSPLHF.

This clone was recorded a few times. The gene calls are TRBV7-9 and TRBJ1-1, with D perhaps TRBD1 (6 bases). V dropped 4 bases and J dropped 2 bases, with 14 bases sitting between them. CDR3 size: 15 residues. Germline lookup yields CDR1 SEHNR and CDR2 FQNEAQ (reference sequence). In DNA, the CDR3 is TGTGCCAGCAGCTCTCCCGACAGGTCCAACACTGAAGCTTTCTTT. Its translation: CASSSPDRSNTEAFF.

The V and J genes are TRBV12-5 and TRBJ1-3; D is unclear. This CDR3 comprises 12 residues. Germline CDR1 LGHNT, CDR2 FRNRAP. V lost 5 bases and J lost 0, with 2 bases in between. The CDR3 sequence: CASGLSGNTIYF. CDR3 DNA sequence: TGTGCTAGTGGTCTCTCTGGAAACACCATATATTTT.

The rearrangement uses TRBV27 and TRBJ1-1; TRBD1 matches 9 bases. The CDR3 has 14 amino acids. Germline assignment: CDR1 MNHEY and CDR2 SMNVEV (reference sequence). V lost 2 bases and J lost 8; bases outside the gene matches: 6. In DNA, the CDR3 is TGTGCCAGCAGTTTAAGAGGGACAGGGATAGAAGCTTTCTTT. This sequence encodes CASSLRGTGIEAFF.

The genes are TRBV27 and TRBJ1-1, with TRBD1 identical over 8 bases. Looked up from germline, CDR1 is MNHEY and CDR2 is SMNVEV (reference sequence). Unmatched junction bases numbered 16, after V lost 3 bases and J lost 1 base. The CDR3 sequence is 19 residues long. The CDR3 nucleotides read TGTGCCAGCAGTTTTCTCCCCTTTGGGGCAGGGGGCTCGAACACTGAAGCTTTCTTT. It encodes CASSFLPFGAGGSNTEAFF.

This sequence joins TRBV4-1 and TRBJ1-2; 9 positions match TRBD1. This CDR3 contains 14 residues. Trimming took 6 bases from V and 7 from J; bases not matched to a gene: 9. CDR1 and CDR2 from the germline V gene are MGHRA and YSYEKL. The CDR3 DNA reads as TGCGCCAGCAGGCCGGGACAGGGAGGGTCTGGCTACACCTTC. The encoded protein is CASRPGQGGSGYTF.

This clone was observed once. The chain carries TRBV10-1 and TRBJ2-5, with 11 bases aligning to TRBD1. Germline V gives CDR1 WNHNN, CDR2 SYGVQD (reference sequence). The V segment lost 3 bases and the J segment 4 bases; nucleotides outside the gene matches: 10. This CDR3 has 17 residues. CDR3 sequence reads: CASSDPSPGTGGETQYF. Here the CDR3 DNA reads TGCGCCAGCAGTGACCCGTCCCCGGGGACAGGGGGAGAGACCCAGTACTTC.

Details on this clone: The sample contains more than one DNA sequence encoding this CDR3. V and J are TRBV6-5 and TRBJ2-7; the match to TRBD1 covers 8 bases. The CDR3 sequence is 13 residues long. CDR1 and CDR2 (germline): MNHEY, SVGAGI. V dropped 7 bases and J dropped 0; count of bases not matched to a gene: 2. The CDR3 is CASTGGGSYEQYF. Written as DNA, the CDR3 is TGTGCCAGCACAGGGGGCGGCTCCTACGAGCAGTACTTC.

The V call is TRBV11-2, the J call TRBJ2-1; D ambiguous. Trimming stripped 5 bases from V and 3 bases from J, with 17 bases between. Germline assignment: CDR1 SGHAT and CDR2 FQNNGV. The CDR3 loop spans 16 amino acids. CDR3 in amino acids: CASSPPVGVLYNEQFF. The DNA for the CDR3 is TGTGCCAGCAGCCCACCGGTCGGAGTCCTCTACAATGAGCAGTTCTTC.

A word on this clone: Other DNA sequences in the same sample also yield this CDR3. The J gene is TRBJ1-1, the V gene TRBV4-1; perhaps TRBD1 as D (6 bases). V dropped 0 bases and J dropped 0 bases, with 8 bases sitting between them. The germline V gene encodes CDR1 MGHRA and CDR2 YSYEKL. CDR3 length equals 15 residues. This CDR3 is CASSQDRGMNTEAFF. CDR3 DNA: TGCGCCAGCAGCCAAGACAGGGGAATGAACACTGAAGCTTTCTTT.

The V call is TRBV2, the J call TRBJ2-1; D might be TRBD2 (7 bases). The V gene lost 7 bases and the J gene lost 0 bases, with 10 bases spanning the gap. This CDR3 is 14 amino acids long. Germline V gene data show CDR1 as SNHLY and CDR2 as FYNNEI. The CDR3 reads CASKRDISYNEQFF. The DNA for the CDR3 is TGTGCCAGCAAGCGGGACATCTCCTACAATGAGCAGTTCTTC.

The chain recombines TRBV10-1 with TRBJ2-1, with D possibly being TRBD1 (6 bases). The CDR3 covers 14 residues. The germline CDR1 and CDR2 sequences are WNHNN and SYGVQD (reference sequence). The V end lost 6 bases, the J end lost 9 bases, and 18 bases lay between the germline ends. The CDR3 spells CASRPTGEAAEQFF. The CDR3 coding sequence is TGCGCCAGCAGACCGACAGGCGAGGCGGCTGAGCAGTTCTTC.